The 12 T cell receptor beta chains reported below all come from one sample, sequenced in a study of breast tumors, draining lymph nodes, adjacent tissues. TCRdb reprocessed the multiplex PCR reads with MiXCR, giving one entry per CDR3 protein. The top ten hold 2.2% of the sample, which has approximately 130,000 distinct CDR3 sequences, around 20% seen once. The lymph nodes were axillary draining lymph nodes from breast cancer patients. The sequenced sample consisted of axillary lymph node tissue. These TCRs come from a female donor with breast cancer. Some clones in this sample may be carry-over from other donors' samples.

Details on this clonotype: Possible read error: a much larger clone is one base away. The conserved phenylalanine or tryptophan normally closing the CDR3 is absent here, so this likely arose from a read error. This chain uses TRBV9 with TRBJ1-5, with a weak D call TRBD1 (5 bases). Germline V lookup: CDR1 SGDLS, CDR2 YYNGEE. Trimming removed 4 bases at V and 7 bases at J, with 15 bases between. CDR3 length: 14 amino acids. The CDR3 sequence: CASSPGGVGQPQHL. The CDR3 DNA is TGTGCCAGCAGCCCTGGGGGGGTAGGACAGCCCCAGCATCTT.

The table lists this clonotype with many counts. Its ends do not fully match the called genes, so a read error is possible. V gene TRBV30 combines with J gene TRBJ1-2; TRBD1 agrees at 8 bases. Germline values: CDR1 GTSNPN, CDR2 SVGIG (reference sequence). The length of the CDR3 is 11 residues. The CDR3 coding sequence is TGTGCCTGGAGTGTGGGGGGACAGGATTTCTTC. Its translation: CAWSVGGQDFF.

The table lists this clonotype with many counts. V and J are TRBV9 and TRBJ1-4; a weak D match, TRBD1 (6 bases). This CDR3 has 15 residues. Germline loops: CDR1 SGDLS, CDR2 YYNGEE. The V end lost 3 bases, the J end lost 7 bases, and 16 bases lay between the germline ends. The CDR3 loop reads CASSATTGSGEKLFF. CDR3 DNA sequence: TGTGCCAGCAGCGCGACAACAGGGAGTGGTGAAAAACTGTTTTTT.

This clonotype was counted many times. The chain has TRBV4-1 and TRBJ1-2; no reliable D call. CDR3 size: 14 residues. The germline V gene has CDR1 MGHRA and CDR2 YSYEKL. V was trimmed by 0 bases and J by 6 bases, leaving 11 bases between them. CDR3 sequence (DNA): TGCGCCAGCAGCCAAGATCTCAGTACTGATGGCTACACCTTC. Translating it yields CASSQDLSTDGYTF.

A remark on this clonotype: Possible read error: a much larger clone is one base away. This sequence joins TRBV2 and TRBJ2-2; 8 positions agree with TRBD2. Per germline, CDR1 SNHLY and CDR2 FYNNEI. This CDR3 has 15 amino acids. In DNA form, the CDR3 reads TGTGCCAGCAGTGGGTATAGCGGGAACACCGTGGAGCTGTTTTTT. Residues: CASSGYSGNTVELFF.

This clonotype was detected ten times or more. This chain uses TRBV10-3 with TRBJ1-5, with D hard to call. The CDR3 has 15 residues. The V and J ends lost 3 bases and 0 bases respectively, with 9 bases between them. Per the germline V gene, CDR1 is ENHRY and CDR2 is SYGVKD. CDR3 region: CAISEDHYSNQPQHF. As DNA, the CDR3 is TGTGCCATCAGTGAAGACCACTATAGCAATCAGCCCCAGCATTTT.

Many counts were recorded for this clonotype. The V call is TRBV12-3 or TRBV12-4, the J call TRBJ2-1; 7 bases agree with TRBD2. V was clipped by 4 bases and J by 0 bases; unmatched bases: 6. The CDR3 length is 16 residues. The CDR3 coding sequence is TGTGCCAGCAGTTCAGGGCGGGGGAGCTCCTACAATGAGCAGTTCTTC. The encoded protein is CASSSGRGSSYNEQFF.

This clonotype was seen many times. The rearrangement uses TRBV18 and TRBJ2-5; the D gene is possibly TRBD1 (6 bases). CDR1 and CDR2 (germline): KGHSH, LQKENI. Trimming removed 3 bases at V and 5 bases at J, with 16 bases between. The CDR3 is 15 amino acids. CDR3 residues: CASSPSAGAFETQYF. As DNA, the CDR3 is TGTGCCAGCTCACCGTCAGCAGGGGCGTTTGAGACCCAGTACTTC.

Concerning this clonotype itself: A much larger clone lies a single base off, so this may be a read error. This chain links TRBV7-8 with TRBJ2-7, with D possibly matching TRBD2 (5 bases). V was pared by 5 bases and J by 6 bases, with 17 bases between. In germline, CDR1 is SGHVS, CDR2 FQNEAQ. This CDR3 is 14 amino acids long. In DNA form, the CDR3 reads TGTGCCAGCAGCCCCCTAGCAAATACCTGCGAGCAGTACTTC. Protein: CASSPLANTCEQYF. Variable domain in full (rest from reference TRBV7-8 and TRBJ2-7): GAGVSQSPRYKVAKRGQDVALRCDPISGHVSLFWYQQALGQGPEFLTYFQNEAQLDKSGLPSDRFFAERPEGSVSTLKIQRTQQEDSAVYLCASSPLANTCEQYFGPGTRLTVT.

This clonotype is a singleton in its sample. The rearrangement uses TRBV20-1 and TRBJ2-3; D assignment may be TRBD1 or TRBD2 (6 bases each). CDR3 length equals 17 residues. V was clipped by 6 bases and J by 2 bases, with 24 bases between them. Germline V lookup: CDR1 DFQATT, CDR2 SNEGSKA (reference sequence). The CDR3 is CSAKGGGSLGDTDTQYF. DNA of the CDR3: TGCAGTGCCAAGGGGGGTGGTTCCCTGGGGGACACAGATACGCAGTATTTT.

This clonotype appeared many times. The chain joins TRBV6-5 to TRBJ1-4; 8 bases line up with TRBD1. This CDR3 has 16 residues. The J segment lost 5 bases and the V segment lost 0 bases, leaving 5 bases of the junction unmatched. Per the germline V gene, CDR1 is MNHEY and CDR2 is SVGAGI. This CDR3 is CASSYSDREGNEKLFF. The CDR3 bases are TGTGCCAGCAGTTACTCGGACAGGGAGGGCAATGAAAAACTGTTTTTT.

The chain combines TRBV27 with TRBJ2-5; TRBD2 aligns across 7 bases. V lost 6 bases to trimming and J lost 5 bases; unmatched junction nucleotides: 12. This CDR3 is 15 amino acids long. Per the germline V gene, CDR1 is MNHEY and CDR2 is SMNVEV (reference sequence). This CDR3 is CASRATSGKLETQYF. The DNA for the CDR3 is TGTGCCAGCAGAGCCACAAGCGGGAAGTTGGAGACCCAGTACTTC.